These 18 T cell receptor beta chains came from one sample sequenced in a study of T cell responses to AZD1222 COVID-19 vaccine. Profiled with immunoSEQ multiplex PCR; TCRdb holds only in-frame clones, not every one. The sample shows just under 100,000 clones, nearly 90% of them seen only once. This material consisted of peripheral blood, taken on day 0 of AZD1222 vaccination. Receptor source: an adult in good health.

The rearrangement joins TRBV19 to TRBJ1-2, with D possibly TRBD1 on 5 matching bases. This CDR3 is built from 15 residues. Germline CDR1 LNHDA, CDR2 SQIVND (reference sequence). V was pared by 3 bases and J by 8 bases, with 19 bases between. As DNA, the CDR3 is TGTGCCAGTAGTATGGCGGGACGCTCTACGGAGGGCTACACCTTC. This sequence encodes CASSMAGRSTEGYTF. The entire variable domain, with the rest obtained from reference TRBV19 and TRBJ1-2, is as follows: DGGITQSPKYLFRKEGQNVTLSCEQNLNHDAMYWYRQDPGQGLRLIYYSQIVNDFQKGDIAEGYSVSREKKESFPLTVTSAQKNPTAFYLCASSMAGRSTEGYTFGSGTRLTVV.

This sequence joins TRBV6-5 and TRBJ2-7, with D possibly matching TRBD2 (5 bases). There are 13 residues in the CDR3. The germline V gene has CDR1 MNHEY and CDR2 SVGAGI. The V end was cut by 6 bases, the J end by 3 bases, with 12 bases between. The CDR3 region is CASRQRESYEQYF. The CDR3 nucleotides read TGTGCCAGCAGACAGAGGGAGAGCTACGAGCAGTACTTC.

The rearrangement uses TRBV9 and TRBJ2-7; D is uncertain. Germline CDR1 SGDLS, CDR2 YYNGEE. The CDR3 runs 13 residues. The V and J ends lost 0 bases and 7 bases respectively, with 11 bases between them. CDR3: CASSVDGNGEQYF. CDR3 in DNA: TGTGCCAGCAGCGTAGACGGCAATGGGGAGCAGTACTTC.

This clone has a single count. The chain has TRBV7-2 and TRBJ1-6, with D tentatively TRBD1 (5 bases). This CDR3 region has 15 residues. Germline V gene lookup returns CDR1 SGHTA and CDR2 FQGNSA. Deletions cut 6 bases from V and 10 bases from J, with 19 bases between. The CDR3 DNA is TGTGCCAGCAGGGGATCCAAAGGGGTAGGCTCACCCCTCCACTTT. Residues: CASRGSKGVGSPLHF.

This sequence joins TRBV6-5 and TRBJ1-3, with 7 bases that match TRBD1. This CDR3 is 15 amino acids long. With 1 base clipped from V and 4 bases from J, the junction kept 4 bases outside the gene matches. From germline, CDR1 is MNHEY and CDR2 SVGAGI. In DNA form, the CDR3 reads TGTGCCAGCAGTTACTTGACAGGGCCCGGAAACACCATATATTTT. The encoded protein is CASSYLTGPGNTIYF.

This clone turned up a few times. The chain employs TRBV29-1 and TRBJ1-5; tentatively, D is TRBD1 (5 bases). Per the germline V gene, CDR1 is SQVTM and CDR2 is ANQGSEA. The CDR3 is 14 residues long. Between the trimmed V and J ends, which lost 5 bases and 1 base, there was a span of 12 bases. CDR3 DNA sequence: TGCAGCGTTAGCCTCGGGGGAAGCAATCAGCCCCAGCATTTT. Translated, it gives CSVSLGGSNQPQHF. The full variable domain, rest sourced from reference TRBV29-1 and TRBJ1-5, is SAVISQKPSRDICQRGTSLTIQCQVDSQVTMMFWYRQQPGQSLTLIATANQGSEATYESGFVIDKFPISRPNLTFSTLTVSNMSPEDSSIYLCSVSLGGSNQPQHFGDGTRLSIL.

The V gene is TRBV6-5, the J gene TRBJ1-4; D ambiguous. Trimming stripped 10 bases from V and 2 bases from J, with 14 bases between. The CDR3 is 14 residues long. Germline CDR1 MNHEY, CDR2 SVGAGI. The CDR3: CATTRIRTNEKLFF. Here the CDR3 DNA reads TGTGCCACCACACGTATTCGGACTAATGAAAAACTGTTTTTT.

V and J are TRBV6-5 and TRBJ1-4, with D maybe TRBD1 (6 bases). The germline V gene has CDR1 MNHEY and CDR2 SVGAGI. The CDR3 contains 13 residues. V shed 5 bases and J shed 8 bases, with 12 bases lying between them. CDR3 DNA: TGTGCCAGCAGTCGACAGGTTGGGGAAAAACTGTTTTTT. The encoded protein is CASSRQVGEKLFF.

The CDR3: CASSWVSTDTQYF. CDR3 coding DNA: TGTGCCAGCAGCTGGGTTAGCACAGATACGCAGTATTTT. This chain joins TRBV5-8 and TRBJ2-3; D gene ambiguous. The germline V and J ends were trimmed by 3 bases and 0 bases, with 5 bases remaining between them. Per germline, CDR1 SGHTS and CDR2 YDEGEE. This CDR3 has 13 residues.

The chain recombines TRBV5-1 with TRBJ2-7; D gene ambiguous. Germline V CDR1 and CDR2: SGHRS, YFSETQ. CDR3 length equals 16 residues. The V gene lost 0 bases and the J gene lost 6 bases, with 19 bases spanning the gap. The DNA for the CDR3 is TGCGCCAGCAGCTTGGGGTTCGGGTTTTCGGGTTTCGAGCAGTACTTC. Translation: CASSLGFGFSGFEQYF.

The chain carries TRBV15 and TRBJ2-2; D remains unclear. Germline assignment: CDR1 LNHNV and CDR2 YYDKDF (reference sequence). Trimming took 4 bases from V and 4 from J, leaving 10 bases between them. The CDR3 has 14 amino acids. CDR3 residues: CATSNTGRTGELFF. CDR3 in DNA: TGTGCCACCAGCAACACCGGGCGCACCGGGGAGCTGTTTTTT.

CDR3 protein: CASSPTSRGQRETQYF. CDR3 DNA: TGTGCCAGCAGTCCTACTTCCAGAGGACAGAGGGAGACCCAGTACTTC. This chain uses TRBV27 with TRBJ2-5; perhaps TRBD1 as D (6 bases). Germline V lookup: CDR1 MNHEY, CDR2 SMNVEV (reference sequence). The length of the CDR3 is 16 residues. Between the trimmed V and J ends, which lost 5 bases and 5 bases, there was a span of 21 bases.

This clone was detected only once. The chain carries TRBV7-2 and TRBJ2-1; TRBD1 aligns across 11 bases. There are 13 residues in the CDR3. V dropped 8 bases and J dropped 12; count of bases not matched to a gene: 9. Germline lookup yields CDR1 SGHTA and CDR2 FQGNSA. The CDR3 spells CASHSDRGLGQFF. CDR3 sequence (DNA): TGTGCCAGCCACTCGGACAGGGGGCTTGGGCAGTTCTTC.

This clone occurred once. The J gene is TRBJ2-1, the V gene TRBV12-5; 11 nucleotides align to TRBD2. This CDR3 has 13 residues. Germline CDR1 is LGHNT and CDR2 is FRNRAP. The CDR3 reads CAGSSGGYNEQFF. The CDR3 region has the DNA TGTGCCGGATCTAGCGGGGGGTATAATGAGCAGTTCTTC.

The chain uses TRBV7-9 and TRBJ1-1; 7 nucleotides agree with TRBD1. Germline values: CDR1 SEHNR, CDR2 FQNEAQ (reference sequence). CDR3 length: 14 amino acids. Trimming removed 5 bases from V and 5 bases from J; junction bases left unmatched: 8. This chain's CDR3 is CASSLQGGPTEAFF. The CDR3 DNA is TGTGCCAGCAGCCTCCAGGGGGGGCCGACTGAAGCTTTCTTT. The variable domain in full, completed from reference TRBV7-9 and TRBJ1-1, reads DTGVSQNPRHKITKRGQNVTFRCDPISEHNRLYWYRQTLGQGPEFLTYFQNEAQLEKSRLLSDRFSAERPKGSFSTLEIQRTEQGDSAMYLCASSLQGGPTEAFFGQGTRLTVV.

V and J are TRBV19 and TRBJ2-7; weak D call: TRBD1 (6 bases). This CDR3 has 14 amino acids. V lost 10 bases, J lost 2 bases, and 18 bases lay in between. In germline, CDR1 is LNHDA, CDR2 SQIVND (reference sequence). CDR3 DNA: TGTGCCACCTCCCCGGGTACAGGGCCCTACGAGCAGTACTTC. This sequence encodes CATSPGTGPYEQYF.

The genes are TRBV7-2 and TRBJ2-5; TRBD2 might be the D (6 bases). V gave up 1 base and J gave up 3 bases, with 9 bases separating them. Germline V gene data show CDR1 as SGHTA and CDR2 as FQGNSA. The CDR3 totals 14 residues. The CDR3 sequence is CASSLDGGKETQYF. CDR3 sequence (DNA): TGTGCCAGCAGCTTAGATGGCGGGAAAGAGACCCAGTACTTC.

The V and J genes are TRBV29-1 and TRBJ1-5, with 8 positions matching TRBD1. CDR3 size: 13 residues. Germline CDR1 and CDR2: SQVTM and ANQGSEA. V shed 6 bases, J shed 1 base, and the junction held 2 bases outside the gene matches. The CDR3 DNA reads TGCAGCGTCCGGACAGGGAGCAATCAGCCCCAGCATTTT. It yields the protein CSVRTGSNQPQHF.